A single sample gave rise to the 26 T cell receptor beta chains below, sequenced in a study of T-cell reconstitution after alpha-beta-depleted transplantation in children. Preparation of the TCRbeta library used unique molecular identifiers. From the PCR reads, TCRdb called clonotypes with MiXCR, one entry per CDR3 protein. The sample carries hundreds of thousands of distinct CDR3 sequences, around a tenth recorded once. This specimen was PBMCs, taken before TCRalphabeta/CD19-depleted stem cell transplant. Source of these receptors: a boy younger than two with acute myeloid leukemia, due to receive a stem cell transplant.

This clonotype came up many times. J is TRBJ2-3 and V is TRBV12-3 or TRBV12-4; no clear D. This CDR3 has 10 amino acids. V shed 6 bases and J shed 3 bases, with 1 base lying between them. The CDR3 loop is CASRTDTQYF. CDR3 sequence (DNA): TGTGCCAGCAGGACAGATACGCAGTATTTT.

The sample holds many counts of this clonotype. This chain connects TRBV12-3 or TRBV12-4 to TRBJ1-5; D call uncertain. The CDR3 has 12 amino acids. V shed 7 bases and J shed 4 bases, with 8 bases lying between them. CDR3 in amino acids: CASTSLNQPQHF. CDR3 DNA: TGTGCCAGCACCTCCTTGAATCAGCCCCAGCATTTT.

This clonotype showed up many times. The chain combines TRBV29-1 with TRBJ2-4, with D unclear. V lost 3 bases, J lost 1 base, and 10 bases lay in between. The CDR3 sequence is 14 residues long. Germline V CDR1 and CDR2: SQVTM, ANQGSEA. In nucleotides, the CDR3 is TGCAGCGTTGATATCGTGGGGGCCAAAAACATTCAGTACTTC. This sequence encodes CSVDIVGAKNIQYF.

This clonotype is a singleton in its sample. This clone may be a read error of a much larger clone one base away. The gene calls are TRBV28 and TRBJ1-1; 7 bases match TRBD1. The CDR3 covers 15 residues. Germline V gene data show CDR1 as MDHEN and CDR2 as SYDVKM. The CDR3 bases are TGTGCCAGCAGTTTATGGGGGGACAGAGAGGCTGACGCTTTCTTT. Translating gives CASSLWGDREADAFF.

The sample holds many counts of this clonotype. This sequence joins TRBV29-1 and TRBJ2-7; D is unresolved. Germline V gives CDR1 SQVTM, CDR2 ANQGSEA. The CDR3 sequence is 12 residues long. V lost 7 bases and J 0 bases, leaving 10 bases between the germline ends. The CDR3 bases are TGCAGCGCCGTTGGGTACTCCTACGAGCAGTACTTC. Its protein product is CSAVGYSYEQYF.

This clonotype appeared many times. This rearrangement joins TRBV7-9 to TRBJ2-7; D possibly corresponds to TRBD2 (6 bases). V lost 5 bases and J lost 2, with 10 bases in between. The CDR3 sequence is 13 residues long. Germline V gene lookup returns CDR1 SEHNR and CDR2 FQNEAQ (reference sequence). CDR3 loop: CASSPGGTYEQYF. CDR3 nucleotides: TGTGCCAGCAGCCCCGGGGGTACCTACGAGCAGTACTTC.

This clonotype was observed many times. The chain uses TRBV7-9 and TRBJ2-5; 7 positions match TRBD1. The CDR3 is made up of 14 amino acids. Germline values: CDR1 SEHNR, CDR2 FQNEAQ (reference sequence). Germline trimming cut 5 bases from V and 2 bases from J; bases unmatched to any gene: 5. This CDR3 is CASSVDREQETQYF. CDR3 coding DNA: TGTGCCAGCAGCGTCGACAGGGAGCAAGAGACCCAGTACTTC.

This clonotype came up many times. This chain links TRBV9 with TRBJ1-1; D not resolved. CDR1 is SGDLS and CDR2 is YYNGEE in the germline V gene. There are 15 residues in the CDR3. Between the trimmed V and J ends, which lost 4 bases and 1 base, there was a span of 14 bases. CDR3 protein: CASSPRGVRNTEAFF. In nucleotides, the CDR3 is TGTGCCAGCAGCCCTCGGGGAGTTCGGAACACTGAAGCTTTCTTT.

This clonotype was counted at least ten times. The V gene is TRBV15, the J gene TRBJ2-3; tentatively, D is TRBD2 (5 bases). The CDR3 has 17 amino acids. Germline CDR1 reads LNHNV; CDR2 reads YYDKDF (reference sequence). The V end was cut by 2 bases, the J end by 0 bases, with 15 bases between. CDR3 region: CATSRLRTASSTDTQYF. As DNA, the CDR3 is TGTGCCACCAGCAGACTAAGGACTGCCTCTAGCACAGATACGCAGTATTTT.

This clonotype has ten or more counts. CDR3 residues: CASSRQETQYF. The CDR3 region has the DNA TGTGCCAGCAGTAGACAGGAGACCCAGTACTTC. This rearrangement joins TRBV12-3 or TRBV12-4 to TRBJ2-5; tentative D call: TRBD1 (5 bases). This CDR3 has 11 amino acids. V was clipped by 5 bases and J by 5 bases, with 6 bases between them.

At least ten counts were recorded for this clonotype. The chain couples TRBV3-1 to TRBJ2-1; TRBD2 matches at 10 bases. The germline V gene has CDR1 LGHDT and CDR2 YNNKEL (reference sequence). With V trimmed by 1 base and J by 6 bases, 3 bases remained unmatched. The CDR3 is made up of 15 amino acids. The CDR3 protein is CASSQVSGGSNEQFF. CDR3 in DNA: TGTGCCAGCAGCCAAGTTAGCGGGGGGTCCAATGAGCAGTTCTTC.

This clonotype was picked up many times. The rearrangement uses TRBV12-3 or TRBV12-4 and TRBJ1-5; D uncertain. The CDR3 runs 13 residues. Trimming shortened V by 6 bases and J by 4 bases, and 10 bases separated the two germline ends. The CDR3 DNA follows: TGTGCCAGCAGCCAACAGCTAAATCAGCCCCAGCATTTT. Its translation is CASSQQLNQPQHF.

This clonotype was counted ten times or more. The J gene is TRBJ2-3, the V gene TRBV9; TRBD2 agrees at 12 bases. This CDR3 comprises 16 residues. Germline assignment: CDR1 SGDLS and CDR2 YYNGEE. V dropped 4 bases and J dropped 3; count of bases not matched to a gene: 6. CDR3 sequence: CASSPRLAGETDTQYF. CDR3 sequence (DNA): TGTGCCAGCAGCCCTCGACTAGCGGGAGAAACAGATACGCAGTATTTT.

This clonotype was observed many times. This chain links TRBV24-1 with TRBJ2-7; D is uncertain. V lost 4 bases to trimming and J lost 3 bases, with 6 bases between them. Germline CDR1 is KGHDR and CDR2 is SFDVKD. The length of the CDR3 is 12 residues. CDR3 DNA sequence: TGTGCCACCAGTGAGCTAGACTACGAGCAGTACTTC. This codes for CATSELDYEQYF.

This clonotype was counted ten times or more. The V and J genes are TRBV24-1 and TRBJ2-3; D gene unclear. The germline V and J ends were trimmed by 7 bases and 2 bases, with 6 bases remaining between them. Germline lookup yields CDR1 KGHDR and CDR2 SFDVKD. The CDR3 runs 12 residues. CDR3 sequence: CATRGFTDTQYF. The CDR3 nucleotides are TGTGCCACCAGGGGGTTCACAGATACGCAGTATTTT.

This clonotype has ten or more counts. V usage is TRBV28 and J usage is TRBJ2-4; D not certain. Trimming pared 8 bases from V and 3 bases from J, leaving 11 bases between. The CDR3 runs 13 residues. In germline, CDR1 is MDHEN, CDR2 SYDVKM. CDR3 amino acids: CASEEFNKNIQYF. In DNA, the CDR3 is TGTGCCAGCGAAGAGTTTAACAAAAACATTCAGTACTTC.

This clonotype was counted many times. The V call is TRBV5-1, the J call TRBJ2-1, with TRBD1 matching over 10 bases. CDR1 SGHRS and CDR2 YFSETQ come from the germline V gene. This CDR3 is built from 18 residues. V lost 4 bases and J lost 0; bases outside the gene matches: 10. The CDR3 nucleotides read TGCGCCAGCAGCGGGACAGGGGACACCCGGAGCTCCTACAATGAGCAGTTCTTC. It is translated as CASSGTGDTRSSYNEQFF.

This clonotype was picked up a small number of times. This rearrangement joins TRBV11-2 to TRBJ2-7, with TRBD2 matching over 7 bases. The CDR3 totals 14 residues. The germline CDR1 and CDR2 sequences are SGHAT and FQNNGV. The junction had 2 bases not matched to a gene; V was cut back by 3 bases and J by 0 bases. The chain's CDR3 is CASSLGGYSYEQYF. CDR3 in DNA: TGTGCCAGCAGCTTGGGGGGGTACTCCTACGAGCAGTACTTC.

The chain uses TRBV5-5 and TRBJ2-7; D call uncertain. V lost 2 bases and J lost 3, with 9 bases in between. This CDR3 has 13 amino acids. Germline CDR1 reads SGHKS; CDR2 reads YYEKEE (reference sequence). Here the CDR3 DNA reads TGTGCCAGCAGCTTAGATACTCACTACGAGCAGTACTTC. It translates to CASSLDTHYEQYF.

The sample holds many counts of this clonotype. The chain uses TRBV10-3 and TRBJ1-5; maybe TRBD1 (6 bases). The CDR3 totals 15 residues. Trimming removed 4 bases from V and 7 bases from J, with 17 bases in between. The germline V gene has CDR1 ENHRY and CDR2 SYGVKD. The CDR3 coding sequence is TGTGCCATCAGTGGGGATTACAGGGTTTCCCAGCCCCAGCATTTT. It translates to CAISGDYRVSQPQHF.

This clonotype was seen a handful of times. The chain employs TRBV11-3 and TRBJ2-1, with TRBD1 as a possible D gene (5 bases). Deletions cut 5 bases from V and 1 base from J, with 15 bases between. Germline CDR1 reads SGHNT; CDR2 reads YENEEA. This CDR3 spans 16 amino acids. Here the CDR3 reads CASSLSRVGSYNEQFF. The CDR3 coding sequence is TGTGCCAGCAGCCTATCCAGGGTGGGTTCCTACAATGAGCAGTTCTTC.

This clonotype was observed at least ten times. The chain couples TRBV11-2 to TRBJ2-7; D call uncertain. The V end lost 3 bases, the J end lost 0 bases, and 12 bases lay between the germline ends. The germline gives CDR1 SGHAT, CDR2 FQNNGV. This CDR3 is built from 15 residues. CDR3 protein: CASSLGFSSSYEQYF. CDR3 coding DNA: TGTGCCAGCAGCTTGGGTTTTAGTAGCTCCTACGAGCAGTACTTC.

The rearrangement uses TRBV6-5 and TRBJ1-2; no clear D. Germline V gene data show CDR1 as MNHEY and CDR2 as SVGAGI. This CDR3 is built from 14 residues. Trimming took 0 bases from V and 7 from J, leaving 12 bases between them. The CDR3, as DNA: TGTGCCAGCAGTTACTCGGCGGGATGGGCTGGCTACACCTTC. Translated: CASSYSAGWAGYTF.

This clonotype occurred many times. The CDR3 spells CASSPSGAEAFF. In DNA, the CDR3 is TGTGCCAGCAGTCCATCGGGGGCTGAAGCTTTCTTT. The chain employs TRBV28 and TRBJ1-1; a possible D gene is TRBD1 (5 bases). Germline values: CDR1 MDHEN, CDR2 SYDVKM. V was shortened by 5 bases and J by 6 bases, with 10 bases between the two germline ends. There are 12 residues in the CDR3. Variable domain in full (rest from reference TRBV28 and TRBJ1-1): DVKVTQSSRYLVKRTGEKVFLECVQDMDHENMFWYRQDPGLGLRLIYFSYDVKMKEKGDIPEGYSVSREKKERFSLILESASTNQTSMYLCASSPSGAEAFFGQGTRLTVV.

This clonotype was seen ten or more times. The chain joins TRBV28 to TRBJ2-3; 14 positions agree with TRBD2. The germline V gene has CDR1 MDHEN and CDR2 SYDVKM. This CDR3 region has 17 residues. The V segment lost 0 bases and the J segment 1 base; nucleotides outside the gene matches: 0. The CDR3 coding sequence is TGTGCCAGCAGTTTATGGGGACTAGCGGGAGGCACAGATACGCAGTATTTT. Its translation is CASSLWGLAGGTDTQYF. Full variable domain (remainder filled in from reference TRBV28 and TRBJ2-3): DVKVTQSSRYLVKRTGEKVFLECVQDMDHENMFWYRQDPGLGLRLIYFSYDVKMKEKGDIPEGYSVSREKKERFSLILESASTNQTSMYLCASSLWGLAGGTDTQYFGPGTRLTVL.

The rearrangement links TRBV4-2 to TRBJ2-7; D gene uncertain. CDR1 and CDR2 from the germline V gene are LGHNA and YNFKEQ. The V end was cut by 0 bases, the J end by 1 base, with 10 bases between. The CDR3 sequence is 15 residues long. DNA for the CDR3: TGTGCCAGCAGCCAAGACCGACGCCTATCCTACGAGCAGTACTTC. It specifies CASSQDRRLSYEQYF.